The 29 T cell receptor beta chains reported below all come from one sample, sequenced in a study of regulatory T cells in long-lasting Graves disease. The time point here: persistent/refractory GD, antithyroid drugs over 5 years with positive TRAb. The authors made the TCR library using RNA they extracted from PBMCs. To make TCR beta libraries, researchers used iRepertoire HTBI primers and Arm-PCR of CDR3 regions. TCRdb analysed the multiplex PCR reads with MiXCR anew, one entry per CDR3 protein. The table records 300,000 or so distinct CDR3 sequences, around 20% of them present only once. The material was peripheral blood mononuclear cells (PBMCs), obtained when the disease was refractory, from a patient treated with antithyroid drugs. All receptors derive from a female donor with Graves disease.

This clonotype has just a few counts. The chain employs TRBV7-9 and TRBJ2-2, with D tentatively TRBD1 or TRBD2 (5 bases each). V was shortened by 8 bases and J by 1 base, with 8 bases between the two germline ends. The V gene's germline CDR1 is SEHNR and CDR2 FQNEAQ (reference sequence). The CDR3 runs to 13 residues. CDR3 nucleotides: TGTGCCAGCCGGGGCATGAACACCGGGGAGCTGTTTTTT. Protein sequence: CASRGMNTGELFF.

DNA of the CDR3: TGTGCCAGCAGCTTAGGAAGAGGGTGGAGGGTGAACACTGAAGCTTTCTTT. It codes for CASSLGRGWRVNTEAFF. V and J are TRBV7-9 and TRBJ1-1; D is unclear. The V gene lost 1 base and the J gene lost 0 bases, with 15 bases spanning the gap. Germline CDR1 reads SEHNR; CDR2 reads FQNEAQ (reference sequence). The CDR3 consists of 17 residues. Combining the CDR3 with reference TRBV7-9 and TRBJ1-1 gives the whole variable domain DTGVSQNPRHKITKRGQNVTFRCDPISEHNRLYWYRQTLGQGPEFLTYFQNEAQLEKSRLLSDRFSAERPKGSFSTLEIQRTEQGDSAMYLCASSLGRGWRVNTEAFFGQGTRLTVV.

This clonotype was observed at least ten times. The chain is built from TRBV7-9 and TRBJ2-5; tentative D call: TRBD2 (5 bases). CDR1 is SEHNR and CDR2 is FQNEAQ in the germline V gene (reference sequence). This CDR3 region has 12 residues. The V and J ends lost 5 bases and 9 bases respectively, with 13 bases between them. The CDR3 sequence is CASSPARGAQYF. The CDR3 region has the DNA TGTGCCAGCAGCCCCGCACGGGGTGCCCAGTACTTC.

At least ten counts were recorded for this clonotype. This chain connects TRBV6-1 to TRBJ1-4, with 7 bases fitting TRBD1. Germline values: CDR1 MNHNS, CDR2 SASEGT. Trimming took 6 bases from V and 4 from J; bases not matched to a gene: 5. The CDR3 consists of 14 residues. CDR3 protein: CASREGAGNEKLFF. The CDR3 DNA follows: TGTGCCAGCAGAGAGGGGGCGGGTAATGAAAAACTGTTTTTT.

This clonotype was seen a handful of times. The chain joins TRBV11-2 to TRBJ2-7; 9 positions agree with TRBD1. V lost 4 bases and J lost 6; bases outside the gene matches: 13. Germline CDR1 and CDR2: SGHAT and FQNNGV. The CDR3 loop spans 16 amino acids. In DNA form, the CDR3 reads TGTGCCAGCAGCTCCGGAGTGGGGACAGGGTCGGGCGAGCAGTACTTC. Protein: CASSSGVGTGSGEQYF.

The J gene is TRBJ2-1, the V gene TRBV29-1, with TRBD2 matching over 8 bases. Trimming at V came to 6 bases and at J to 1 base, leaving 5 bases not matched to a gene. CDR1 is SQVTM and CDR2 is ANQGSEA in the germline V gene. CDR3 size: 14 residues. CDR3 sequence (DNA): TGCAGCGTCGAGCGGGAGTGGTCCTACAATGAGCAGTTCTTC. Translation: CSVEREWSYNEQFF.

This chain links TRBV25-1 with TRBJ2-7, with no clear D. Trimming shortened V by 6 bases and J by 3 bases, and 6 bases separated the two germline ends. Germline CDR1 is MGHDK and CDR2 is SYGVNS. The CDR3 is 11 residues long. Here the CDR3 DNA reads TGTGCCAGCAGAGTGGGCTACGAGCAGTACTTC. It yields the protein CASRVGYEQYF.

Ten or more counts support this clonotype. This chain uses TRBV25-1 with TRBJ2-5; no reliable D call. V lost 1 base to trimming and J lost 4 bases, with 7 bases between them. The CDR3 consists of 13 residues. CDR1 and CDR2 (germline): MGHDK, SYGVNS. The CDR3: CASSEFGRETQYF. The CDR3 DNA reads TGTGCCAGCAGTGAATTCGGCCGAGAGACCCAGTACTTC.

There are a few counts of this clonotype. The chain carries TRBV7-8 and TRBJ2-1; D uncertain. The CDR3 has 14 residues. Trimming shortened V by 1 base and J by 10 bases, and 14 bases separated the two germline ends. The germline V gene encodes CDR1 SGHVS and CDR2 FQNEAQ. The CDR3 coding sequence is TGTGCCAGCAGCTTAGGGGCCCCCGGGCTGGAGCAGTTCTTC. Its protein product is CASSLGAPGLEQFF.

This clonotype was picked up many times. The chain employs TRBV2 and TRBJ2-7, with D maybe TRBD1 (5 bases). Looked up from germline, CDR1 is SNHLY and CDR2 is FYNNEI. V was clipped by 3 bases and J by 3 bases, with 9 bases between them. The CDR3 covers 13 residues. The chain's CDR3 is CASSEGPRYEQYF. DNA of the CDR3: TGTGCCAGCAGTGAGGGGCCACGCTACGAGCAGTACTTC.

This clonotype came up many times. The chain combines TRBV11-2 with TRBJ2-7; D possibly corresponds to TRBD1 (6 bases). Trimming shortened V by 8 bases and J by 3 bases, and 14 bases separated the two germline ends. Germline V gene lookup returns CDR1 SGHAT and CDR2 FQNNGV. The CDR3 consists of 13 residues. CDR3 in amino acids: CASRGQPHYEQYF. The DNA for the CDR3 is TGTGCCAGCCGTGGACAGCCCCACTACGAGCAGTACTTC.

This chain links TRBV9 with TRBJ1-2, with 9 bases lining up with TRBD1. V dropped 4 bases and J dropped 6; count of bases not matched to a gene: 7. The CDR3 is 14 amino acids. Germline assignment: CDR1 SGDLS and CDR2 YYNGEE. CDR3 DNA: TGTGCCAGCAGCAGTATCACAGGGGGCAATGGCTACACCTTC. It translates to CASSSITGGNGYTF. The variable domain in full, completed from reference TRBV9 and TRBJ1-2, reads DSGVTQTPKHLITATGQRVTLRCSPRSGDLSVYWYQQSLDQGLQFLIQYYNGEERAKGNILERFSAQQFPDLHSELNLSSLELGDSALYFCASSSITGGNGYTFGSGTRLTVV.

This chain joins TRBV9 and TRBJ2-2, with 12 positions matching TRBD1. CDR1 and CDR2 (germline): SGDLS, YYNGEE. V gave up 2 bases and J gave up 6 bases; unmatched junction bases: 8. This CDR3 has 17 amino acids. CDR3 region: CASSVRSGTGGPGELFF. CDR3 nucleotide sequence: TGTGCCAGCAGCGTCCGTTCCGGGACAGGGGGCCCCGGGGAGCTGTTTTTT.

This clonotype appeared a few times. V usage is TRBV12-3 or TRBV12-4 and J usage is TRBJ1-1; the D is unclear. This CDR3 has 12 amino acids. The V end was cut by 1 base, the J end by 10 bases, with 10 bases between. CDR3 in amino acids: CASSLEWTGAFF. CDR3 DNA: TGTGCCAGCAGTTTAGAATGGACGGGAGCTTTCTTT.

This clonotype was counted a few times. The chain employs TRBV28 and TRBJ2-1; 10 bases agree with TRBD2. This CDR3 spans 17 amino acids. The germline V gene has CDR1 MDHEN and CDR2 SYDVKM. V dropped 6 bases and J dropped 2; count of bases not matched to a gene: 10. The CDR3 sequence: CASSWTSGASAYNEQFF. CDR3 nucleotides: TGTGCCAGCAGCTGGACTAGCGGAGCGTCAGCCTACAATGAGCAGTTCTTC.

This clonotype occurred many times. The chain carries TRBV2 and TRBJ2-3; D might be TRBD2 (5 bases). CDR1 is SNHLY and CDR2 is FYNNEI in the germline V gene. This CDR3 spans 16 amino acids. V lost 10 bases to trimming and J lost 0 bases, with 20 bases between them. The CDR3 reads CATEKGSGISTDTQYF. The CDR3 bases are TGTGCCACCGAAAAAGGGAGCGGTATTAGCACAGATACGCAGTATTTT.

J is TRBJ2-1 and V is TRBV7-2; 7 nucleotides agree with TRBD2. The DNA end favors TRBJ2-5, so the J call may be wrong. Germline CDR1 is SGHTA and CDR2 is FQGNSA. The CDR3 runs 13 residues. This CDR3 is CASSFFGGETQYF. The CDR3 bases are TGTGCCAGCAGCTTTTTCGGGGGGGAGACCCAGTACTTC.

This clonotype was counted a few times. This rearrangement joins TRBV19 to TRBJ2-2; D gene uncertain. V dropped 2 bases and J dropped 6 bases, with 10 bases sitting between them. The CDR3 is 14 amino acids. CDR1 and CDR2 (germline): LNHDA, SQIVND (reference sequence). The CDR3 is CASSIWVLAGELFF. For the CDR3, the DNA is TGTGCCAGTAGTATATGGGTGTTGGCCGGGGAGCTGTTTTTT.

This clonotype was picked up one time. One end of the junction is discordant with germline, which a read error may explain. V usage is TRBV7-3 and J usage is TRBJ2-1; unclear D gene. CDR1 and CDR2 (germline): SGHTA, FQGTGA. This CDR3 is built from 11 residues. The CDR3 DNA sequence: TGTGCCGGCAGCTTGGGTCTACAGCAGTTCTTC. Translating it yields CAGSLGLQQFF.

This clonotype showed up many times. The chain has TRBV11-3 and TRBJ1-2; D call uncertain. Germline V lookup: CDR1 SGHNT, CDR2 YENEEA. V was pared by 3 bases and J by 7 bases, with 15 bases between. CDR3 length: 14 amino acids. For the CDR3, the DNA is TGTGCCAGCAGCTTGGACCGCTCTAGCGGTGGCTACACCTTC. Translation gives CASSLDRSSGGYTF.

This clonotype was observed a handful of times. The rearrangement uses TRBV12-3 or TRBV12-4 and TRBJ1-4; TRBD1 might be the D (6 bases). The CDR3 length is 16 residues. Trimming took 6 bases from V and 0 from J, leaving 14 bases between them. Here the CDR3 reads CASRLTGTATNEKLFF. For the CDR3, the DNA is TGTGCCAGCAGGCTCACAGGGACTGCAACTAATGAAAAACTGTTTTTT.

This clonotype was found a few times. The chain recombines TRBV6-1 with TRBJ1-5; the D gene is possibly TRBD1 (6 bases). The CDR3 loop spans 13 amino acids. Trimming left V 6 bases short and J 7 bases short, with 13 bases between. Per germline, CDR1 MNHNS and CDR2 SASEGT. The CDR3 protein is CASRQGRGQPQHF. CDR3 DNA: TGTGCCAGCAGGCAGGGGCGCGGACAGCCCCAGCATTTT.

This clonotype has a count of ten or more. This chain joins TRBV7-9 and TRBJ2-5, with 9 bases aligning to TRBD2. J was trimmed by 6 bases and V by 1 base; bases with no gene match: 9. The CDR3 is 16 amino acids. The V gene's germline CDR1 is SEHNR and CDR2 FQNEAQ (reference sequence). The CDR3 spells CASSLVAGGPQKTQYF. The CDR3 DNA follows: TGTGCCAGCAGCTTAGTGGCGGGGGGGCCTCAGAAGACCCAGTACTTC.

The rearrangement links TRBV20-1 to TRBJ1-6; 7 bases agree with TRBD1. The CDR3 extends over 15 amino acids. CDR1 is DFQATT and CDR2 is SNEGSKA in the germline V gene (reference sequence). Unmatched junction bases numbered 14, after V lost 5 bases and J lost 10 bases. CDR3 region: CSAGKQGLLGSPLHF. For the CDR3, the DNA is TGCAGTGCTGGTAAACAGGGGTTACTCGGATCACCCCTCCACTTT.

This clonotype turned up a few times. The chain employs TRBV7-2 and TRBJ2-2; D possibly matches TRBD1 or TRBD2 (5 bases each). CDR1 SGHTA and CDR2 FQGNSA come from the germline V gene. V gave up 2 bases and J gave up 4 bases, with 11 bases separating them. The CDR3 covers 15 residues. CDR3 protein: CASSLMGRITGELFF. CDR3 bases: TGTGCCAGCAGCTTAATGGGACGGATCACCGGGGAGCTGTTTTTT. Variable domain in full (rest from reference TRBV7-2 and TRBJ2-2): GAGVSQSPSNKVTEKGKDVELRCDPISGHTALYWYRQSLGQGLEFLIYFQGNSAPDKSGLPSDRFSAERTGGSVSTLTIQRTQQEDSAVYLCASSLMGRITGELFFGEGSRLTVL.

This clonotype was counted ten times or more. The chain has TRBV7-2 and TRBJ2-7; 13 bases fit TRBD2. CDR3 length: 16 amino acids. The germline V gene has CDR1 SGHTA and CDR2 FQGNSA. V lost 0 bases to trimming and J lost 2 bases; unmatched junction nucleotides: 1. Here the CDR3 DNA reads TGTGCCAGCAGCTTAGCAGGACTAGCGGGGGCCTACGAGCAGTACTTC. This translates into CASSLAGLAGAYEQYF.

This clonotype was counted ten times or more. V gene TRBV12-5 combines with J gene TRBJ2-5, with TRBD2 matching over 9 bases. J lost 6 bases, V lost 3 bases, and 8 bases had no gene match. This CDR3 has 15 residues. Germline CDR1 LGHNT, CDR2 FRNRAP. In DNA, the CDR3 is TGTGCTAGTGGTTTCGGGATAGCGGGGGCCCAGACCCAGTACTTC. Protein product: CASGFGIAGAQTQYF.

This clonotype was picked up a small number of times. The V call is TRBV11-2, the J call TRBJ2-1; 9 bases align to TRBD2. The germline CDR1 and CDR2 sequences are SGHAT and FQNNGV. This CDR3 comprises 15 residues. With V trimmed by 3 bases and J by 9 bases, 9 bases remained unmatched. CDR3 amino acids: CASSFLIAGEGEQFF. In DNA, the CDR3 is TGTGCCAGCAGCTTCCTGATAGCGGGGGAAGGTGAGCAGTTCTTC. Complete variable domain (other parts from reference TRBV11-2 and TRBJ2-1): EAGVAQSPRYKIIEKRQSVAFWCNPISGHATLYWYQQILGQGPKLLIQFQNNGVVDDSQLPKDRFSAERLKGVDSTLKIQPAKLEDSAVYLCASSFLIAGEGEQFFGPGTRLTVL.

The CDR3: CASSLQRAAKNIQYF. The CDR3 DNA sequence: TGTGCCAGCTCACTTCAGAGGGCGGCCAAAAACATTCAGTACTTC. This chain connects TRBV18 to TRBJ2-4; tentative D call: TRBD2 (5 bases). CDR3 length equals 15 residues. Germline V lookup: CDR1 KGHSH, CDR2 LQKENI. V was clipped by 4 bases and J by 1 base, with 11 bases between them.